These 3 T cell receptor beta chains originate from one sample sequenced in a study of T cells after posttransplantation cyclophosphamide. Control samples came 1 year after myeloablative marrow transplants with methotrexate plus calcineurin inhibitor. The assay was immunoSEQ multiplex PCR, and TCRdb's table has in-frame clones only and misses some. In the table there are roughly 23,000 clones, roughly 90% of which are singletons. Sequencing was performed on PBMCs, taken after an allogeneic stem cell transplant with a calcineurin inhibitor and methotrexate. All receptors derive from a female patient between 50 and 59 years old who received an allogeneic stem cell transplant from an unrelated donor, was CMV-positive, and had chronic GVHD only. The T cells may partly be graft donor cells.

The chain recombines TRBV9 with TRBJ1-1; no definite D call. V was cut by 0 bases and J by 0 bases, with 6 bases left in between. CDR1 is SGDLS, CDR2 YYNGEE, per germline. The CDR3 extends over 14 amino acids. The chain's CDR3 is CASSVEHLNTEAFF. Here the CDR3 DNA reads TGTGCCAGCAGCGTAGAGCACTTGAACACTGAAGCTTTCTTT.

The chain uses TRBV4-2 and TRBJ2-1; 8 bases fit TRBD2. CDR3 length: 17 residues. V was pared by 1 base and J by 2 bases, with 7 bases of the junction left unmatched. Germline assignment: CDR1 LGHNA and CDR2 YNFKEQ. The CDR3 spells CASSQVSSGSTYNEQFF. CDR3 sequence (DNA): TGTGCCAGCAGCCAAGTTTCCAGCGGGAGCACCTACAATGAGCAGTTCTTC.

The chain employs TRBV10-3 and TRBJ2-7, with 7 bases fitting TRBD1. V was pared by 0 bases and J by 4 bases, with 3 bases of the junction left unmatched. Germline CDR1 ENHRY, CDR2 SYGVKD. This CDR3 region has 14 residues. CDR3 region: CAISESGGGYEQYF. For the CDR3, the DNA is TGTGCCATCAGTGAGTCAGGGGGCGGGTACGAGCAGTACTTC.